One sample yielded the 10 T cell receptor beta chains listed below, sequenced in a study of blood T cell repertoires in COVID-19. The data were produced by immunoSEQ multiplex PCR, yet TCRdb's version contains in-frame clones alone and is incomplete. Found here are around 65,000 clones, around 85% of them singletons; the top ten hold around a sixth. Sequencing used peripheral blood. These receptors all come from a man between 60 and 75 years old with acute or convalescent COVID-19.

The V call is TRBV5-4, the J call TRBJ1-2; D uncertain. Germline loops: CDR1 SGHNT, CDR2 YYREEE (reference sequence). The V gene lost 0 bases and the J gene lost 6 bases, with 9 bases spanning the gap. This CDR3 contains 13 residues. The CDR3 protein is CASSLEPANGYTF. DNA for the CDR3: TGTGCCAGCAGCTTGGAGCCAGCGAATGGCTACACCTTC.

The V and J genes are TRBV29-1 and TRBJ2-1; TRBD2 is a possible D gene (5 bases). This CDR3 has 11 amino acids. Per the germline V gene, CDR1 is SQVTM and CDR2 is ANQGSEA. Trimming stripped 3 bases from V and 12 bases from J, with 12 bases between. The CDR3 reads CSVDRGLRQFF. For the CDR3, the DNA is TGCAGCGTTGATCGAGGACTCCGGCAGTTCTTC.

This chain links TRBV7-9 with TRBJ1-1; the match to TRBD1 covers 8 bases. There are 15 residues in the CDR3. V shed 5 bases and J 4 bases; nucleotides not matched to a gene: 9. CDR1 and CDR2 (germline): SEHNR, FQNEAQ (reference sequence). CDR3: CASSTPTGVSTEAFF. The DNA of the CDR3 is TGTGCCAGCAGCACCCCGACAGGGGTGAGCACTGAAGCTTTCTTT.

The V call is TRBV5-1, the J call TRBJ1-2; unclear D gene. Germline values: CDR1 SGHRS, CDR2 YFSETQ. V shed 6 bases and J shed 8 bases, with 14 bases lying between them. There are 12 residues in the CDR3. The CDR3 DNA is TGCGCCAGCACCCCGGGAGGAGAGGGCTACACCTTC. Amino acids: CASTPGGEGYTF.

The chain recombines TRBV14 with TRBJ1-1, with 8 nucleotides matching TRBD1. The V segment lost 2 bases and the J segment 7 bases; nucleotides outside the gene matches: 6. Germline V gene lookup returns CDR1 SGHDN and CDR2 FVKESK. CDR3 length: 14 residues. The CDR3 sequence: CASSQLTGAGEAFF. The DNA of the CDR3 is TGTGCCAGCAGCCAACTGACAGGGGCCGGTGAAGCTTTCTTT.

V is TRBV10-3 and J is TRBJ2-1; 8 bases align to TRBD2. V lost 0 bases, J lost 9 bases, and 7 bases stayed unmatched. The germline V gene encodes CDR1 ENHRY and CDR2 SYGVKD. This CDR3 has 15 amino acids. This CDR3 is CAISESSGREGEQFF. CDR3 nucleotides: TGTGCCATCAGTGAGTCGAGCGGCCGGGAGGGTGAGCAGTTCTTC.

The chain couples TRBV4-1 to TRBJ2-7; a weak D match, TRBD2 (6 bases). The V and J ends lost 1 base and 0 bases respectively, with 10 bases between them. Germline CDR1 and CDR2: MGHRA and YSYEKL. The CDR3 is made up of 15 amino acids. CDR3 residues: CASSQVASVSYEQYF. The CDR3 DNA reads TGCGCCAGCAGCCAAGTCGCTAGCGTCTCCTACGAGCAGTACTTC.

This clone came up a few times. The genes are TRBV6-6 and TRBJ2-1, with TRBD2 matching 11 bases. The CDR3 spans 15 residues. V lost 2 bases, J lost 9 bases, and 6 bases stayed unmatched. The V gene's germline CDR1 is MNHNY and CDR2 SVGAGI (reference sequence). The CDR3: CASSYGTTSGSEQFF. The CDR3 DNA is TGTGCCAGCAGTTACGGGACAACTAGCGGGAGTGAGCAGTTCTTC.

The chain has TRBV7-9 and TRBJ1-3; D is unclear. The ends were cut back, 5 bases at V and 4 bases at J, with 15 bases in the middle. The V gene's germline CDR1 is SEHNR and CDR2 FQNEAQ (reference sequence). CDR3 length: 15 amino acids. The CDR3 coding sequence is TGTGCCAGCAGCCCAAATACCACTCCGGGAAACACCATATATTTT. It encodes CASSPNTTPGNTIYF.

CDR3 DNA: TGTGCCATTTATGGAGGTGGTGGCACCGGGGAGCTGTTTTTT. This sequence encodes CAIYGGGGTGELFF. The gene calls are TRBV10-3 and TRBJ2-2, with a possible D match to TRBD2 (5 bases). CDR1 and CDR2 (germline): ENHRY, SYGVKD. CDR3 length: 14 residues. The V end was cut by 9 bases, the J end by 4 bases, with 15 bases between.